This T cell receptor beta chain was profiled in a study of T cells of healthy individuals. Germline V gene data show CDR1 as SGHRS and CDR2 as YFSETQ. V lost 0 bases, J lost 4 bases, and 17 bases lay in between. The CDR3 covers 16 residues. This clonotype was counted a few times. From the 5' RACE reads, TCRdb called clonotypes with MiXCR, one entry per CDR3 protein. This sample has some 39,000 distinct CDR3 sequences; roughly 4.3% occur once, and the top ten carry under 10%. The J gene is TRBJ2-7, the V gene TRBV5-1; D assignment may be TRBD1 or TRBD2 (6 bases each). This sequence originates from a human donor in good health. DNA of the CDR3: TGCGCCAGCAGCTTGGGCACAGGGAGGCTCCAATACGAGCAGTACTTC. It yields the protein CASSLGTGRLQYEQYF. Complete variable domain (other parts from reference TRBV5-1 and TRBJ2-7): KAGVTQTPRYLIKTRGQQVTLSCSPISGHRSVSWYQQTPGQGLQFLFEYFSETQRNKGNFPGRFSGRQFSNSRSEMNVSTLELGDSALYLCASSLGTGRLQYEQYFGPGTRLTVT.